This note documents a single T cell receptor beta chain sequence. TCRdb's copy holds only in-frame clones and misses some; the assay was immunoSEQ multiplex PCR. The repertoire holds tens of thousands of clones, about 83% seen once, with approximately 45% in the top ten. These data belong to a study of blood T cell repertoires in COVID-19. As for the study in general: COVID-19 samples from acute and convalescent phases originated in the United States, Italy and Spain. The cDNA or gDNA used as material had been derived from T cells, B-cell-depleted T cells, or PBMCs.

The sample taken for sequencing was peripheral blood. The TCR sequence derives from a woman of 80 years or more with active or convalescent COVID-19.

The CDR3 reads CASRTGEGYTF. CDR3 DNA: TGTGCCAGCAGAACAGGGGAGGGCTACACCTTC. V gene TRBV6-5 combines with J gene TRBJ1-2, with 7 bases fitting TRBD1. The CDR3 has 11 residues. V lost 6 bases to trimming and J lost 8 bases; unmatched junction nucleotides: 3. Germline assignment: CDR1 MNHEY and CDR2 SVGAGI.